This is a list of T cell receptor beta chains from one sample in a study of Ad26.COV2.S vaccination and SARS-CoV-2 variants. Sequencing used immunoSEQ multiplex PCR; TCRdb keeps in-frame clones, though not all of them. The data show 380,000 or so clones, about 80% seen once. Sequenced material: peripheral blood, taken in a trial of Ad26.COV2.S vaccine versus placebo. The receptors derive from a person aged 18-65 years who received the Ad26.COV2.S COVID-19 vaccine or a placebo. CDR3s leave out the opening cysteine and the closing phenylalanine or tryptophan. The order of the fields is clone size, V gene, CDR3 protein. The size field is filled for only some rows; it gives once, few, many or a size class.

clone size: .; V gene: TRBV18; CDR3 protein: ASSPLSGGGLGEQY
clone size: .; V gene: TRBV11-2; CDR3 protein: ASSLDKRETYNEQF
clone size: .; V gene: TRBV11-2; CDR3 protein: ASSLAVNYGYT
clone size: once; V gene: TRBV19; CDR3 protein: ASSELAPFLGANVLT
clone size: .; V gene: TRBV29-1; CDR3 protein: SVPEIKNEQF
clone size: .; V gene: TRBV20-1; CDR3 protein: SARTGYGYT
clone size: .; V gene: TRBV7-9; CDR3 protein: ASSSRVVEQF
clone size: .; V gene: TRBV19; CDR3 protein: ATAKGRGYSGNTIY
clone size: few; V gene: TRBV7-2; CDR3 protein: ASSADTGTVSQPQH
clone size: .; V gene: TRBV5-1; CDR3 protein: ASSLRPNEQF
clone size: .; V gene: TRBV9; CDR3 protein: ASSDRTYGYT
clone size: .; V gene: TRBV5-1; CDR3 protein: ASSGTGAISGNTIY
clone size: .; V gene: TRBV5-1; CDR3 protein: ASSLTGGRTEAF
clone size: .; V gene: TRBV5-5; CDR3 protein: ASSLDGQGYNEQF
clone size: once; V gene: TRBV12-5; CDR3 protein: ASAQRGAGGTDTQY
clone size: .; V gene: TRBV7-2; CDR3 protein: ASSLGSGGNQPQH
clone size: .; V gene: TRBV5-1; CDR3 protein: ASRFWDNYGYT
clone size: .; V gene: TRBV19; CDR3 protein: ASSLQVWVSDTQY
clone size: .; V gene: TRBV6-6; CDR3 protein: ASSSQSGANVLT
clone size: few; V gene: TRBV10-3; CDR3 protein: AISESQDLNTEAF
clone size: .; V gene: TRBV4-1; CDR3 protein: ASSHLFDRLDKGYT
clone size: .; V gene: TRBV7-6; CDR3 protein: ASSSLAGGEQY
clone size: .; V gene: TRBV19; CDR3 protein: ASSIIRSPGIPGELF
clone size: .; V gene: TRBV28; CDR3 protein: ASSSSGTGTYEQY
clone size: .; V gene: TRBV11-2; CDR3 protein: ASSSQRAYNEQF
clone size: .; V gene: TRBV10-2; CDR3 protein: ASSPGTGGGFDPYGYT
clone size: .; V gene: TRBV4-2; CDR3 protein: ASSLRTGEGNTIY
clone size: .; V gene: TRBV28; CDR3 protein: ASSFGVQGPNQPQH
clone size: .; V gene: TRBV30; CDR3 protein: AWSAGFYGYT
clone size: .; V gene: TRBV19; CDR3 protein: ASSIARQGANYEQY
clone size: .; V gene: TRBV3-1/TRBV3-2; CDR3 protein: ASTSGFWSKSTDTQY